This T cell receptor beta chain was captured by sequencing in a study of metastatic and nonmetastatic thyroid tumors. At the level of the study: From malignant and benign thyroid patients, repertoires in blood and in tumor or nodule tissue were compared.

There were no patients who had received any treatment before thyroid surgery. Regarding the study as a whole: As reported, TCR beta diversity in blood and tumor was significantly higher in malignant thyroid tumors than in benign nodules.

This clone was found a few times. Antigen unknown. The CDR3 spans 15 residues. V lost 5 bases to trimming and J lost 1 base; unmatched junction nucleotides: 5. Germline values: CDR1 MNHGY, CDR2 SVAAGI. Authors' processing steps: Researchers built a distant-metastasis classifier for papillary thyroid cancer that drew on CDR3 differences across clinicopathological groups. TCRdb reassembled clones from the PCR reads with MiXCR. The V and J calls, along with clone size, are taken from TCRdb and not from the paper's own processing. The table records over 40,000 clones, around 10% of them present only once. This clonotype originated in a female donor with papillary thyroid cancer or a benign thyroid nodule (not recorded which). Some clones in this sample may be carry-over from other donors' samples. The sample comprised blood. The V and J genes are TRBV6-9 and TRBJ2-7, with 10 bases lining up with TRBD1. The CDR3 reads CASSIPGQGSYEQYF. In nucleotides, the CDR3 is TGTGCCAGCAGTATTCCGGGACAGGGGTCCTACGAGCAGTACTTC.